This T cell receptor (beta chain) was sequenced in a study of regulatory T cells in long-lasting Graves disease. About the research overall: Graves' cases, newly diagnosed, had used antithyroid drugs under 3 months.

Time point indicated: newly diagnosed GD, antithyroid drugs for less than 3 months. After RNA was extracted from PBMCs, the TCR library was made from it. The patient group derived from an endocrinology department in Xi'an, China. This clonotype showed up many times. Trimming left V 6 bases short and J 0 bases short, with 14 bases between. The CDR3 has 15 residues. The germline CDR1 and CDR2 sequences are MNHEY and SVGEGT. With iRepertoire HTBI primers and Arm-PCR of CDR3 regions, TCR beta libraries were built. Each CDR3 protein is one row after TCRdb ran MiXCR on the multiplex PCR reads. The data hold around 480,000 distinct CDR3 sequences, with more than 15% observed a single time. The same data also went into a second study, on T cells in Graves' hyperthyroidism and ophthalmopathy. As that report states: Patients were excluded for uncontrolled infection, other autoimmune disease, pregnancy or lactation. Initially, a first-round RT-PCR of the TCR CDR3 employed the HTBI primer set.

The TCR was taken from a woman aged 35 to 60 with Graves disease. The gene calls are TRBV6-2 or TRBV6-3 and TRBJ2-5; weak D call: TRBD1 (6 bases). Material: peripheral blood mononuclear cells (PBMCs), obtained at new diagnosis, from a patient treated with antithyroid drugs. CDR3 amino acids: CASRYRDTNQETQYF. In nucleotides, the CDR3 is TGTGCCAGCAGATACAGGGATACCAACCAAGAGACCCAGTACTTC.